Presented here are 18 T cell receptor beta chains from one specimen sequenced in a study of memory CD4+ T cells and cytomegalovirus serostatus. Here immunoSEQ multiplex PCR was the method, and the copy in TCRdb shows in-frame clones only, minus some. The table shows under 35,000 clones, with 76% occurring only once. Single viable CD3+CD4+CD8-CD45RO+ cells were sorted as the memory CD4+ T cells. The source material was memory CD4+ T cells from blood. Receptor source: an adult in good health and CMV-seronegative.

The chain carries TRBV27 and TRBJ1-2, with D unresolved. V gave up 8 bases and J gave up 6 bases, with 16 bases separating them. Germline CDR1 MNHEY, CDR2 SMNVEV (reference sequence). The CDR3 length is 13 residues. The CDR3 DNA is TGTGCCAGCGGCGCGGGAGGGATTAATGGCTACACCTTC. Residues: CASGAGGINGYTF.

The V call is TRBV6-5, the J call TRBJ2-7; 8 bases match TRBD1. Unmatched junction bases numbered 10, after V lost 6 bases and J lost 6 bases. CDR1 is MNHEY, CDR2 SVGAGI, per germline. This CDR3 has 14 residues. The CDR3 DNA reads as TGTGCCAGCAGATCACCGGACAGGGACGCCGAGCAGTACTTC. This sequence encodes CASRSPDRDAEQYF.

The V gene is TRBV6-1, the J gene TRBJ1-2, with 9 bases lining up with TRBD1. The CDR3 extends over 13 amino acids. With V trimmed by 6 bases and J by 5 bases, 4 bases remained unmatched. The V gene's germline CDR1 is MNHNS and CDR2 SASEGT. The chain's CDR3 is CASRQDRGYGYTF. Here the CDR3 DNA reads TGTGCCAGCAGGCAGGACAGGGGATATGGCTACACCTTC.

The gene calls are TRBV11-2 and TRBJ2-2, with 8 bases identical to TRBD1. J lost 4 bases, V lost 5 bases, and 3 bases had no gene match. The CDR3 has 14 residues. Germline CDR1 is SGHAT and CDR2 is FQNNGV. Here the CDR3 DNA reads TGTGCCAGCAGCCGACAGGGGATCACCGGGGAGCTGTTTTTT. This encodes CASSRQGITGELFF.

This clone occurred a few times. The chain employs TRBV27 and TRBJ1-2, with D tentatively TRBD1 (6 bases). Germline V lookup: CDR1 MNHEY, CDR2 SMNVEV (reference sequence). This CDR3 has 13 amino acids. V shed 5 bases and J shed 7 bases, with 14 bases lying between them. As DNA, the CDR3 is TGTGCCAGCAGTCCTCAATCGACAGGTGGCTACACCTTC. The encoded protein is CASSPQSTGGYTF.

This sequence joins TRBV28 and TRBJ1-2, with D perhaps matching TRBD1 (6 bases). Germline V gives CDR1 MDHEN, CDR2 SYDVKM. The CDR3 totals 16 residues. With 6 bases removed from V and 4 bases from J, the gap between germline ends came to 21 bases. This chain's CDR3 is CASSLKGQGRGYGYTF. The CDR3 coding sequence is TGTGCCAGCAGCCTTAAGGGTCAGGGGCGGGGCTATGGCTACACCTTC.

CDR3 coding DNA: TGTGCCAGCAGTTTAGGGCCGAGGGGAAACACCATATATTTT. Amino acid sequence: CASSLGPRGNTIYF. The gene calls are TRBV28 and TRBJ1-3; no clear D. Trimming stripped 2 bases from V and 4 bases from J, with 9 bases between. This CDR3 has 14 amino acids. Germline lookup yields CDR1 MDHEN and CDR2 SYDVKM.

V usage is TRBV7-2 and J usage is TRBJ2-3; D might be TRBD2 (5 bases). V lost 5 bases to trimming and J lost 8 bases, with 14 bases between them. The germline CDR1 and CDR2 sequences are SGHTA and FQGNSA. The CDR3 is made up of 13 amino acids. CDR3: CASSPRANPTQYF. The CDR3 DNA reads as TGTGCCAGCAGCCCGCGGGCCAACCCTACGCAGTATTTT.

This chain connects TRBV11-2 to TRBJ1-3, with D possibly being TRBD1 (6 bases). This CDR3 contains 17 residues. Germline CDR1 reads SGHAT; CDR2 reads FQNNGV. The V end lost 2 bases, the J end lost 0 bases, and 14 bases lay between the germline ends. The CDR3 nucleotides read TGTGCCAGCAGCTTAACAAACACAGGGACCTCTGGAAACACCATATATTTT. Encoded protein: CASSLTNTGTSGNTIYF.

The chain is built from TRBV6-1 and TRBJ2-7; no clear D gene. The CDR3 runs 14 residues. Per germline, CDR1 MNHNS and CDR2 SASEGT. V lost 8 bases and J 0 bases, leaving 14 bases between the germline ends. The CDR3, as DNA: TGTGCCAGCGGACGATCCCAGGACTCCTACGAGCAGTACTTC. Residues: CASGRSQDSYEQYF.

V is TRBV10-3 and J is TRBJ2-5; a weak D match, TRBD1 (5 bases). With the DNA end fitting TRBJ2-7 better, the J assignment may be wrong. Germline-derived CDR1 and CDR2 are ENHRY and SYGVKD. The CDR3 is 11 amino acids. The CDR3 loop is CATQEYYEQYF. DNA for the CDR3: TGTGCCACACAGGAGTACTACGAGCAGTACTTC.

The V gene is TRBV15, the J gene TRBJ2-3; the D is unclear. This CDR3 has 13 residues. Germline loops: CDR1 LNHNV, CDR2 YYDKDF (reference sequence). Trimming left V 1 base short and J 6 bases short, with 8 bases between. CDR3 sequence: CATSRGFVDTQYF. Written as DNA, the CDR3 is TGTGCCACCAGCAGAGGCTTTGTTGATACGCAGTATTTT.

The DNA for the CDR3 is TGTGCCAGCAGCGAACGGGACAGGGAAGAGACCCAGTACTTC. Its translation is CASSERDREETQYF. The V gene is TRBV9, the J gene TRBJ2-5; TRBD1 matches 9 bases. Unmatched junction bases numbered 3, after V lost 3 bases and J lost 3 bases. The CDR3 has 14 amino acids. Germline V lookup: CDR1 SGDLS, CDR2 YYNGEE. Looking up the rest from reference TRBV9 and TRBJ2-5 gives the full variable domain: DSGVTQTPKHLITATGQRVTLRCSPRSGDLSVYWYQQSLDQGLQFLIQYYNGEERAKGNILERFSAQQFPDLHSELNLSSLELGDSALYFCASSERDREETQYFGPGTRLLVL.

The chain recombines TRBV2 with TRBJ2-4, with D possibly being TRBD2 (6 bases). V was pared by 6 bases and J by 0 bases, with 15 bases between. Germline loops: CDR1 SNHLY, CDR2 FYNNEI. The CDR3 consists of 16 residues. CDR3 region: CASRRGTARAKNIQYF. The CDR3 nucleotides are TGTGCCAGCAGACGCGGGACGGCGAGAGCCAAAAACATTCAGTACTTC.

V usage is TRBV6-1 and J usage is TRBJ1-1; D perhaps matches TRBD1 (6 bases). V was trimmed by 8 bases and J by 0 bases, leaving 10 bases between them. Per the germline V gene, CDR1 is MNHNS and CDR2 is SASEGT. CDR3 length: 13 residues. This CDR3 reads CASGGALNTEAFF. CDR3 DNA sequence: TGTGCCAGCGGGGGGGCCCTGAACACTGAAGCTTTCTTT.

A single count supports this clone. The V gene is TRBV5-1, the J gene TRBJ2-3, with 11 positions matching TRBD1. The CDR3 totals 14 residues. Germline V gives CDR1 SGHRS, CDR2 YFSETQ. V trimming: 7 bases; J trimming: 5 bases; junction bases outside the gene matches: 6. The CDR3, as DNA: TGCGCCAGCTCAGGACAGGGGGCGTTAGATACGCAGTATTTT. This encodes CASSGQGALDTQYF.

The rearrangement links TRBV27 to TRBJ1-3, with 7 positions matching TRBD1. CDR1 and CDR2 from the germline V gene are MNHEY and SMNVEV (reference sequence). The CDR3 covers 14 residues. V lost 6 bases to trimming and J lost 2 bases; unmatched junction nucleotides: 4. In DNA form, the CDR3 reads TGTGCCAGCAGCCCCGACAGGGCTGGAAACACCATATATTTT. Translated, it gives CASSPDRAGNTIYF.

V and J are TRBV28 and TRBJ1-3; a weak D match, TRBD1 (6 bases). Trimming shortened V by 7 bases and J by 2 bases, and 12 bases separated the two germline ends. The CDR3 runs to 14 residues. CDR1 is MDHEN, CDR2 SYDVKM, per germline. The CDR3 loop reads CASNLGGTGNTIYF. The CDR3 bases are TGTGCCAGCAACCTAGGGGGGACTGGAAACACCATATATTTT.